Sequencing of this T cell receptor (beta chain) was carried out in a study of T cell responses to AZD1222 COVID-19 vaccine. This CDR3 has 19 amino acids. V trimming: 9 bases; J trimming: 6 bases; junction bases outside the gene matches: 24. CDR1 is SEHNR and CDR2 is FQNEAQ in the germline V gene (reference sequence). Sequencing used immunoSEQ multiplex PCR; TCRdb keeps in-frame clones, though not all of them. The profile shows roughly 150,000 clones, approximately 92% of them singletons. The TCR comes from an adult who received the AZD1222 COVID-19 vaccine. The chain recombines TRBV7-9 with TRBJ2-3; 10 nucleotides line up with TRBD2. The sample was peripheral blood, taken 28 days after the second AZD1222 dose. The chain's CDR3 is CARSKRGGRGEMGRDTQYF. The CDR3 region has the DNA TGTGCCAGATCAAAGCGGGGGGGAAGAGGCGAAATGGGCCGGGATACGCAGTATTTT.